This T cell receptor beta chain emerged from a study of blood T cell repertoires in COVID-19. For the study at large: Researchers got acute and convalescent COVID-19 samples from the United States, Italy and Spain.

The ends were cut back, 4 bases at V and 5 bases at J, with 14 bases in the middle. Germline V gene lookup returns CDR1 SNHLY and CDR2 FYNNEI. There are 15 residues in the CDR3. Per the authors' pipeline: Reference gene primer amplification gave estimated nucleated cell counts. Sequenced by immunoSEQ multiplex PCR; TCRdb stores in-frame clones only, minus some. V and J calls and clone size are as listed in that table; D and trimming were resolved from the DNA. This table has roughly 200,000 clones, more than 85% appearing once. The chain has TRBV2 and TRBJ1-4; TRBD1 is a possible D gene (5 bases). This sequence was found in a woman aged 25 to 39 with active or convalescent COVID-19. Sequenced input: peripheral blood. This chain's CDR3 is CASSAGAVRNEKLFF. As DNA, the CDR3 is TGTGCCAGCAGTGCTGGGGCTGTAAGAAATGAAAAACTGTTTTTT.